A single sample is the source of the 9 T cell receptor beta chains below, sequenced in a study of T-cell memory formation after mild COVID-19. MiXCR, run by TCRdb on the 5' RACE reads, gives a single entry per CDR3 protein. This sample yields tens of thousands of distinct CDR3 sequences, of which 9.5% to 15% are seen a single time; around two fifths belongs to the top ten. Sample: PBMCs or a T cell subset sorted from them (not recorded which). The receptors here all came from a man aged 18-30 years who had mild COVID-19 (a few samples of this study predate the infection). Cell type and time point are not known.

J is TRBJ2-7 and V is TRBV2; possible D gene TRBD1, 6 bases. V was shortened by 6 bases and J by 4 bases, with 16 bases between the two germline ends. The length of the CDR3 is 14 residues. CDR1 and CDR2 (germline): SNHLY, FYNNEI. The chain's CDR3 is CASSAWTVRYEQYV. The CDR3 DNA reads as TGTGCCAGCAGCGCCTGGACAGTCCGTTACGAGCAGTACGTC.

V gene TRBV29-1 combines with J gene TRBJ1-2; possibly TRBD1 for D (6 bases). The germline V gene has CDR1 SQVTM and CDR2 ANQGSEA. This CDR3 is 13 amino acids long. V gave up 6 bases and J gave up 6 bases, with 17 bases separating them. As DNA, the CDR3 is TGCAGCGTGACGGGGGGCGCGGCGAATGGCTACACCTTC. Translating it yields CSVTGGAANGYTF.

V and J are TRBV5-1 and TRBJ2-7; TRBD1 matches at 8 bases. V lost 0 bases to trimming and J lost 3 bases; unmatched junction nucleotides: 5. Germline V CDR1 and CDR2: SGHRS, YFSETQ. The CDR3 is 15 amino acids. The CDR3 region has the DNA TGCGCCAGCAGCTTGGGACCTGGACAGGGCTACGAGCAGTACTTC. Its protein product is CASSLGPGQGYEQYF. Full variable domain (rest looked up from reference TRBV5-1 and TRBJ2-7): KAGVTQTPRYLIKTRGQQVTLSCSPISGHRSVSWYQQTPGQGLQFLFEYFSETQRNKGNFPGRFSGRQFSNSRSEMNVSTLELGDSALYLCASSLGPGQGYEQYFGPGTRLTVT.

This clonotype was recorded a few times. The chain joins TRBV4-3 to TRBJ1-2; no clear D. Germline CDR1 and CDR2: LGHNA and YSLEER. V lost 1 base to trimming and J lost 7 bases, with 16 bases between them. The CDR3 contains 15 residues. CDR3 in DNA: TGCGCCAGCAGCCAAGTGATCGGTTGGGGAGTTGGCTACACCTTC. Translating it yields CASSQVIGWGVGYTF.

Here the CDR3 reads CASSQDRGGRTGELFF. The CDR3 bases are TGCGCCAGCAGCCAAGATCGGGGGGGAAGAACCGGGGAGCTGTTTTTT. V is TRBV4-3 and J is TRBJ2-2; 8 nucleotides align to TRBD2. The J segment lost 5 bases and the V segment lost 0 bases, leaving 5 bases of the junction unmatched. Germline CDR1 is LGHNA and CDR2 is YSLEER. CDR3 size: 16 residues.

The rearrangement links TRBV19 to TRBJ1-1, with no clear D. Trimming pared 3 bases from V and 1 base from J, leaving 9 bases between. The CDR3 loop spans 14 amino acids. Germline V gives CDR1 LNHDA, CDR2 SQIVND (reference sequence). The CDR3 reads CASSILGRNTEAFF. CDR3 in DNA: TGTGCCAGTAGTATTCTGGGGAGGAACACTGAAGCTTTCTTT.

V gene TRBV4-2 combines with J gene TRBJ2-5; TRBD2 matches at 12 bases. Germline V CDR1 and CDR2: LGHNA, YNFKEQ. There are 16 residues in the CDR3. V shed 4 bases, J shed 0 bases, and the junction held 3 bases outside the gene matches. The CDR3 coding sequence is TGTGCCAGCAGCCGCCGGACTAGCGGGGACCAAGAGACCCAGTACTTC. Amino acid sequence: CASSRRTSGDQETQYF.

This chain uses TRBV6-2 or TRBV6-3 with TRBJ2-7, with 7 bases aligning to TRBD2. This CDR3 has 13 amino acids. The V gene end was trimmed by 8 bases and the J gene end by 2 bases; junction bases not matched to a gene: 6. Germline V CDR1 and CDR2: MNHEY, SVGEGT. Written as DNA, the CDR3 is TGTGCCAGCGGAAGCGGGGTAGCCTACGAGCAGTACTTC. This gives the protein CASGSGVAYEQYF.

This clonotype was seen more than once but under ten times. V gene TRBV6-1 combines with J gene TRBJ2-3, with D perhaps TRBD1 (6 bases). This CDR3 comprises 16 residues. With 6 bases removed from V and 2 bases from J, the gap between germline ends came to 18 bases. Germline CDR1 reads MNHNS; CDR2 reads SASEGT. The CDR3 spells CASSVGQLRVTDTQYF. DNA for the CDR3: TGTGCCAGCAGCGTTGGACAGCTTCGGGTCACAGATACGCAGTATTTT.